A selection of T cell receptor beta chains follows, all from one sample in a study of blood T cell repertoires in COVID-19. TCRdb keeps only in-frame clones here, not all; method: immunoSEQ multiplex PCR. The sample has roughly 230,000 clones; about 80% are singletons. Material: peripheral blood. The receptors were sampled from a woman aged 45-65 years with acute or convalescent COVID-19. The CDR3 runs from the conserved cysteine through the conserved F or W. Each record gives: clone size, V gene, J gene, CDR3 protein. Clone size is shown for a subset of rows, as once, few, many or a class of expanded clone.

NA	TRBV24-1	TRBJ2-1	CATSGFGIADNEQFF
NA	TRBV28	TRBJ1-1	CASSRGSQPMLEAFF
NA	TRBV12-3/TRBV12-4	TRBJ1-5	CASRPTGNQPQHF
NA	TRBV11-2	TRBJ2-5	CASSLGPGTGQETQYF
few	TRBV28	TRBJ1-4	CASSLWDRGEKLFF
once	TRBV28	TRBJ2-1	CASSSPGTGDYNEQFF
NA	TRBV27	TRBJ1-2	CASSFTSNYGYTF
few	TRBV11-3	TRBJ2-5	CASSLGVAGRGETQYF
NA	TRBV6-5	TRBJ1-2	CAIKRDSIYGYTF
many	TRBV15	TRBJ1-5	CATSRDPLTGQPQHF
NA	TRBV28	TRBJ1-5	CASSRRAGSRGQPQHF
NA	TRBV19	TRBJ1-5	CASSAERTGNQPQHF
medium-sized	TRBV4-2	TRBJ2-1	CASSHSRRTSGSPSGYNEQFF
NA	TRBV4-2	TRBJ2-1	CASSQDSLLNNEQFF
NA	TRBV7-8	TRBJ2-1	CASSPVGLAALNEQFF
NA	TRBV2	TRBJ2-3	CASSEVIMAVGTDTQYF
NA	TRBV10-2	TRBJ2-1	CASQEGLAGDMGEQFF
NA	TRBV25-1	TRBJ2-7	CASSGAGHPSNEQYF
NA	TRBV5-4	TRBJ1-2	CASSWPGQGTGGYTF
NA	TRBV10-1	TRBJ2-1	CASSKNTGNEQFF
once	TRBV28	TRBJ2-7	CASRPPLGYEQYF
once	TRBV10-3	TRBJ1-6	CAIRAGSSYNSPLHF
NA	TRBV3-1/TRBV3-2	TRBJ2-7	CASSRTGNLEQYF
once	TRBV30	TRBJ2-1	CAWKSRGDHNEQFF
NA	TRBV24-1	TRBJ1-2	CATKRTGSQCYTF
NA	TRBV10-3	TRBJ1-2	CAIRKEYGYTF
NA	TRBV7-9	TRBJ2-1	CASSLGGTGEGEQFF
once	TRBV19	TRBJ1-5	CASSRGTGGGNQPQHF
NA	TRBV5-1	TRBJ2-2	CASSALAEDGELFF
NA	TRBV7-8	TRBJ1-3	CASSLERGSGNTIYF
NA	TRBV7-3	TRBJ1-6	CASSFDRASPLHF
NA	TRBV27	TRBJ2-7	CASSSGFGSYEQYF
NA	TRBV3-1/TRBV3-2	TRBJ1-3	CASRRGGSGNTIYF
NA	TRBV27	TRBJ2-2	CASSLPSGRAVTGELFF
NA	TRBV3-1/TRBV3-2	TRBJ1-4	CASSQNRQGGEKLFF
NA	TRBV3-1/TRBV3-2	TRBJ1-1	CASSSDRAAFF
NA	TRBV25-1	TRBJ1-4	CASSGWTGGNEKLFF
once	TRBV28	TRBJ2-1	CASSLLRDTNNEQFF
NA	TRBV6-1	TRBJ2-7	CASSEGRGSGEQYF
NA	TRBV27	TRBJ2-7	CASSLRGLATHYEQYF
NA	TRBV28	TRBJ2-7	CASVPGGVRGDHEQYF
NA	TRBV19	TRBJ1-2	CASRLTGTNYGYTF
few	TRBV5-6	TRBJ1-2	CASSLARQGVDGYTF
NA	TRBV7-2	TRBJ2-3	CASSLAPSGSDTQYF
once	TRBV11-1	TRBJ1-2	CASRVTGGHGYTF
NA	TRBV19	TRBJ1-1	CASSAQGGTEAFF
few	TRBV2	TRBJ1-4	CASSKQGINEKLFF
NA	TRBV5-4	TRBJ1-1	CASSLGPGLNTEAFF
NA	TRBV4-3	TRBJ2-3	CASSVFPGDTQYF
few	TRBV19	TRBJ1-5	CASSIIGDRGVNQPQHF
NA	TRBV24-1	TRBJ2-3	CATSDPSGISTDTQYF
NA	TRBV7-3	TRBJ2-3	CASSQEGAGVPDTQYF
NA	TRBV2	TRBJ1-4	CASKHRALNEKLFF
NA	TRBV19	TRBJ1-2	CAIWTGANYGYTF
NA	TRBV30	TRBJ1-1	CAWSLYRMNTEAFF
NA	TRBV11-2	TRBJ1-1	CASSLEGSEAFF
NA	TRBV19	TRBJ2-1	CASSIPSGQLNEQFF
NA	TRBV6-5	TRBJ2-2	CASVTGGGNTGELFF
once	TRBV11-2	TRBJ2-7	CASNRDRVSEQYF